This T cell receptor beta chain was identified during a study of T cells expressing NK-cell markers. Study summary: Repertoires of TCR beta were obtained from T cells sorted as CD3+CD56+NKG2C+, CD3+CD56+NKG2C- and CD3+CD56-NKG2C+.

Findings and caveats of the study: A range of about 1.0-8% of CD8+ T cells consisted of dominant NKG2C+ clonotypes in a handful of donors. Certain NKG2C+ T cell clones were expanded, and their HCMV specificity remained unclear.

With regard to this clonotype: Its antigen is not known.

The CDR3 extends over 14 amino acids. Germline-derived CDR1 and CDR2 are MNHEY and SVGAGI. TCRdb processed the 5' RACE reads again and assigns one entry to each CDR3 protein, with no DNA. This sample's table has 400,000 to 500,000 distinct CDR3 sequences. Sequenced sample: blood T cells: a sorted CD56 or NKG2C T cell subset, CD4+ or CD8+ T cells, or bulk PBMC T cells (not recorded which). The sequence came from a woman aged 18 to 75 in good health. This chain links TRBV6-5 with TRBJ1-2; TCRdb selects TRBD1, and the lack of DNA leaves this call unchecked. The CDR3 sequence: CASSYSGTGKAKTF.